The rows below give T cell receptor beta chains drawn from one sample of a study of T-cell memory formation after mild COVID-19. Via MiXCR, TCRdb re-called the 5' RACE reads, giving one row per CDR3 protein. The sample holds 130,000 to 150,000 distinct CDR3 sequences, less than 20% seen once. Sequences were obtained from PBMCs or a T cell subset sorted from them (not recorded which). These receptors were collected from an adult woman who had mild COVID-19 (a few samples of this study predate the infection). Cell type and time point are not known. The CDR3 runs from the conserved cysteine through the conserved F or W. D genes are given only for firm matches. The size field is filled for only some rows; it gives once, few, many or a size class.

D gene	V gene	J gene	clone size	CDR3 DNA	CDR3 protein
-	TRBV4-1	TRBJ2-2	few	TGCGCCAGCAGCCGACTAAGGGGACGGATATCGAACACCGGGGAGCTGTTTTTT	CASSRLRGRISNTGELFF
-	TRBV20-1	TRBJ1-2	few	TGCAGTGCTAAAACGGGCTATAACTATGGCTACACCTTC	CSAKTGYNYGYTF
TRBD1	TRBV30	TRBJ1-4	-	TGTGCCTGGAGTAGGGCAGGGGGCCGTGAAAAACTGTTTTTT	CAWSRAGGREKLFF
TRBD2	TRBV6-5	TRBJ2-2	-	TGTGCCAGCAGTTACTCGATGGGGGGGGGACCCGGGGAGCTGTTTTTT	CASSYSMGGGPGELFF
-	TRBV12-2	TRBJ2-1	-	TGTGCAAGTCGCTCCACCCCTCGGGCGAGGGGATCCTACAATGAGCAGTTCTTC	CASRSTPRARGSYNEQFF
-	TRBV12-3/TRBV12-4	TRBJ2-1	few	TGTGCCAGCACCCGAAGGGAATACAATGAGCAGTTCTTC	CASTRREYNEQFF
-	TRBV12-3/TRBV12-4	TRBJ2-2	few	TGTGCCAGCAGTTTCGGAGTTAGAGGGGAGCTGTTTTTT	CASSFGVRGELFF
TRBD2	TRBV12-3/TRBV12-4	TRBJ2-3	few	TGTGCCAGCAGTTTCGGGCGGGGGGGCACAGATACGCAGTATTTT	CASSFGRGGTDTQYF
-	TRBV12-3/TRBV12-4	TRBJ1-1	-	TGTGCCAGCAGTTTATCGCCAGATTCGGGCACTGAAGCTTTCTTT	CASSLSPDSGTEAFF
TRBD1	TRBV24-1	TRBJ2-7	-	TGTGCCACCAGTGATCCGGGACAGTCCTACGAGCAGTACTTC	CATSDPGQSYEQYF
TRBD2	TRBV20-1	TRBJ2-7	few	TGCAGTGCTAGAGATCTTGGCGGGGGCTCCTACGAGCAGTACTTC	CSARDLGGGSYEQYF
-	TRBV20-1	TRBJ2-3	few	TGCAGTGCTAGTCGAGTTAACACAGATACGCAGTATTTT	CSASRVNTDTQYF
-	TRBV12-3/TRBV12-4	TRBJ2-6	few	TGTGCCAGCAGTCGGAGGCTAGCGAAAATAGCTGGGGCCAACGTCCTGACTTTC	CASSRRLAKIAGANVLTF
-	TRBV4-1	TRBJ2-6	-	TGCGCCAGCAGCCAAAGGGGACTGATGGAGAAATCTGGGGCCAACGTCCTGACTTTC	CASSQRGLMEKSGANVLTF
-	TRBV4-1	TRBJ2-3	-	TGCGCCAGCAGCCAAGATGGGTTGAGGGGGGACACAGATACGCAGTATTTT	CASSQDGLRGDTDTQYF
-	TRBV20-1	TRBJ2-4	few	TGCAGTGCTAGCAGGCGGGGTAGTCAGTACTTC	CSASRRGSQYF
-	TRBV20-1	TRBJ2-5	few	TGCAGTGCTAGAGATATGCGAGGACTAAAAGAGACCCAGTACTTC	CSARDMRGLKETQYF
TRBD1	TRBV29-1	TRBJ2-7	-	TGCAGCGTTTCCCAGGGGGCAAGGACCTACGAGCAGTACTTC	CSVSQGARTYEQYF
TRBD1	TRBV7-2	TRBJ2-3	-	TGTGCCAGCAGCGTCGGGACAGGCGGAGATACGCAGTATTTT	CASSVGTGGDTQYF
-	TRBV10-3	TRBJ2-1	-	TGTGCCATCCGGGGGACGGCAGCCTACAATGAGCAGTTCTTC	CAIRGTAAYNEQFF
-	TRBV18	TRBJ2-7	many	TGTGCCAGCTCACCCAGTACCGGTAACTCCTACGAGCAGTACTTC	CASSPSTGNSYEQYF
-	TRBV29-1	TRBJ2-7	few	TGCAGCGTTATGTACTCCTCCTACGAGCAGTACTTC	CSVMYSSYEQYF
TRBD1	TRBV12-5	TRBJ1-1	-	TGTGCTAGTGGTTTGGAGACAGGGGAGGGGATGAACACTGAAGCTTTCTTT	CASGLETGEGMNTEAFF
TRBD1	TRBV5-5	TRBJ1-5	-	TGTGCCAGCAGCTTCTTCGACAGGGAAAATCAGCCCCAGCATTTT	CASSFFDRENQPQHF
-	TRBV27	TRBJ1-6	-	TGTGCCAGCAGTTCCGACAGGTCCAATAATTCACCCCTCCACTTT	CASSSDRSNNSPLHF
TRBD1	TRBV25-1	TRBJ1-2	few	TGTGCCAGCAGTGAGCCGACAGGGTCCTATGGCTACACCTTC	CASSEPTGSYGYTF
-	TRBV5-1	TRBJ1-1	-	TGCGCCAGCAGCACGGGCCCCGAGGGGCCAGCTTTCTTT	CASSTGPEGPAFF
TRBD1	TRBV7-6	TRBJ2-7	-	TGTGCCAGCAGCTTGGTCCCAGGGGGTACCGGCTCCTACGAGCAGTACTTC	CASSLVPGGTGSYEQYF
TRBD1	TRBV10-3	TRBJ2-6	-	TGTGCCATCAGGAGACAGGGGGCGACTGGGGCCAACGTCCTGACTTTC	CAIRRQGATGANVLTF
-	TRBV18	TRBJ2-7	few	TGTGCCAGCTCACCGCAGACCCGAGGGAACGAGCAGTACTTC	CASSPQTRGNEQYF
TRBD2	TRBV12-3/TRBV12-4	TRBJ2-7	many	TGTGCCAGCTCCCTAGACGGGGGGAAAACAGAGCAGTACTTC	CASSLDGGKTEQYF
-	TRBV5-1	TRBJ2-3	once	TGCGCCAGCAGCTTAACCTACCTCAACACAGATACGCAGTATTTT	CASSLTYLNTDTQYF
TRBD1	TRBV7-8	TRBJ2-7	few	TGTGCCAGCAGCCCGACAGGGAGCTCCTACGAGCAGTACTTC	CASSPTGSSYEQYF
-	TRBV19	TRBJ1-2	-	TGTGCCAGTAGCAAGGACAGCAACTATGGCTACACCTTC	CASSKDSNYGYTF
TRBD2	TRBV13	TRBJ2-1	-	TGTGCCAGCAGCTTAATGCGGCTAGCGGGGCAAAATGAGCAGTTCTTC	CASSLMRLAGQNEQFF
-	TRBV12-3/TRBV12-4	TRBJ2-5	few	TGTGCCAGCAGTTTTGGAATGGCAGAGACCCAGTACTTC	CASSFGMAETQYF
-	TRBV12-3/TRBV12-4	TRBJ2-7	-	TGTGCCAGCAGTTTGGTAGGAGGGGCCCACTACTACGAGCAGTACTTC	CASSLVGGAHYYEQYF
-	TRBV12-3/TRBV12-4	TRBJ2-7	few	TGTGCCAGCAGTTTGGCAGGCATGGGCTACGAGCAGTACTTC	CASSLAGMGYEQYF
-	TRBV24-1	TRBJ1-2	-	TGTGCCACCAGTGATCGGGGAGGGGGCTATGGCTACACCTTC	CATSDRGGGYGYTF
-	TRBV2	TRBJ1-5	-	TGTGCCAGCAGTGAGGGGCCAAATCAGCCCCAGCATTTT	CASSEGPNQPQHF
-	TRBV20-1	TRBJ1-6	few	TGCAGTGCGGGACCCTCTAGCTCCTATAATTCACCCCTCCACTTT	CSAGPSSSYNSPLHF
TRBD2	TRBV4-2	TRBJ2-7	many	TGTGCCAGCAGCCAAGAAGCGGGGGGGCCCTACGAGCAGTACTTC	CASSQEAGGPYEQYF